This TCR beta chain was documented in a study of blood T cell repertoires in COVID-19 (dated by TCRdb to between 2020 and 2021). For the study in its entirety: Collaborator samples came from the United States, Italy and Spain and covered acute and convalescent phases of COVID-19. The prospective study material was composed of cDNA or gDNA derived from T cells, B-cell-depleted T cells, or PBMCs. Deeply sampled blood TCRbeta repertoires from subjects exposed to, actively infected with, or recovered from COVID-19 were included in the dataset. The repertoires were released in a freely available public database meant as a resource for research on the immune response to SARS-CoV-2. The samples were drawn from the first 160 participants of the ongoing ImmuneRACE study and from 950 to 1,500 subjects provided by 6 global collaborators. The sample metadata nearly always contained a de-identified subject ID, COVID-19 status, age in years and sex. Where available, HLA class I and class II types were taken from metadata supplied by the sample provider and were not determined by assay-based typing.

Enrolling through a virtual design, the prospective study's participants ranged in age from roughly 18 to 89 years and lived across more than 20 United States geographic areas. In the prospective study, cohorts were assigned on the basis of participant-reported clinical history obtained from a screening survey and a study questionnaire. In the prospective study, mobile phlebotomists collected whole blood, serum and a nasopharyngeal or oropharyngeal swab from each participant. Prospective study participants could optionally give additional blood draws and questionnaires over an approximately two-month period. Before DNA extraction, blood samples from the prospective study were shipped at room temperature or frozen. V loses 1 base, J loses 8 bases, and the germline ends lie 14 bases apart. Including cysteine and phenylalanine, the CDR3 has 14 amino acids. Of the read, only the CDR3 DNA is kept; its 42 bases are in frame from base 1. As encoded in the germline V gene, CDR1 is LGHNA while CDR2 is YSLEER.

What the study reported, not specific to this receptor: Clinical and demographic metadata were provided uncurated, with the amount varying by source and participant.

This clone was seen once. It lacks a known antigen. The record has no base qualities; no much larger clone is one base away. TCRbeta CDR3 regions were amplified from genomic DNA using the immunoSEQ Assay, a bias-controlled multiplex PCR. Concerning the study's data processing: The number of nucleated cells in each sample was estimated from the amplification of reference gene primers within the assay. To quantify the absolute abundance of each unique TCRbeta CDR3 rearrangement, sequence reads were collapsed and filtered. For each sample, productive Simpson clonality was calculated by taking the square root of Simpson's diversity index across productive rearrangements. TCRdb took over this immuneACCESS table, retaining in-frame rearrangements with V and J assigned. Such tables are incomplete; in checked studies, under half of the missing clones stem from an unresolved V gene, and the remainder is unexplained. V, J and clone size are those of that table, while D and trimming were read from the DNA. This sample holds about 400,000 clones; roughly 90% were observed only once. Jointly, the top ten make up more than 0.85% of the sample.

Recombination linked TRBV4-3 to TRBJ1-2; no confident D gene assignment can be made. The clonotype comes from a woman aged 25-40 years with acute COVID-19. Sequenced sample: PBMCs or T cells enriched from blood (not recorded which). This receptor carries the CDR3 CASSQVLGVGGYTF. The DNA sequence is as follows: TGCGCCAGCAGCCAAGTCCTCGGGGTGGGGGGCTACACCTTC.